Each of the 7 T cell receptor beta chains below was sequenced from the same sample in a study of patients and donors after allogeneic stem cell transplantation. TCRdb analysed the RT-PCR reads with MiXCR anew, one entry per CDR3 protein. The table lists over 150,000 distinct CDR3 sequences, roughly 31% of them singletons, with about 3.3% in the top ten. The source material was blood, either unsorted or a sorted T cell fraction (not recorded which). These receptors were taken from a human donor who was either an allogeneic HSCT recipient or a stem cell or donor lymphocyte infusion donor (not recorded which). It is not recorded whose cells these are; they may come from a transplant donor.

DNA of the CDR3: TGTGCCAGCAGCTCCGGGACTACTTACAATGAGCAGTTCTTC. This encodes CASSSGTTYNEQFF. The rearrangement uses TRBV27 and TRBJ2-1; 7 bases agree with TRBD2. Germline assignment: CDR1 MNHEY and CDR2 SMNVEV (reference sequence). The CDR3 runs 14 residues. V was pared by 6 bases and J by 4 bases, with 6 bases of the junction left unmatched.

This chain joins TRBV7-8 and TRBJ2-3; possibly TRBD1 for D (7 bases). The ends were cut back, 6 bases at V and 6 bases at J, with 19 bases in the middle. CDR1 SGHVS and CDR2 FQNEAQ come from the germline V gene. The CDR3 covers 15 residues. The CDR3: CASSFGQDGGDTQYF. CDR3 coding DNA: TGTGCCAGCAGTTTCGGACAGGATGGGGGGGATACGCAGTATTTT.

This chain joins TRBV27 and TRBJ2-7; TRBD2 matches at 8 bases. Germline V gene sequence: CDR1 MNHEY, CDR2 SMNVEV (reference sequence). Germline trimming cut 8 bases from V and 7 bases from J; bases unmatched to any gene: 10. This CDR3 comprises 13 residues. CDR3 region: CASSGRVAREQYF. In DNA form, the CDR3 reads TGTGCCAGCTCCGGGAGGGTAGCGAGAGAGCAGTACTTC.

The chain combines TRBV29-1 with TRBJ2-2; D may be TRBD2 (6 bases). Trimming cost V 4 bases and J 2 bases, with 11 bases left between them. Per germline, CDR1 SQVTM and CDR2 ANQGSEA. The CDR3 runs 14 residues. The CDR3 bases are TGCAGCGTTGGCCGGGACTTTAACACCGGGGAGCTGTTTTTT. The encoded protein is CSVGRDFNTGELFF.

This clonotype turned up a few times. V gene TRBV7-9 combines with J gene TRBJ2-1, with D perhaps matching TRBD2 (5 bases). The CDR3 contains 12 residues. The ends were cut back, 7 bases at V and 9 bases at J, with 13 bases in the middle. Germline V lookup: CDR1 SEHNR, CDR2 FQNEAQ (reference sequence). CDR3 loop: CASTTAGTEQFF. The CDR3 DNA reads as TGTGCCAGCACCACGGCGGGCACTGAGCAGTTCTTC. The entire variable domain, with the rest obtained from reference TRBV7-9 and TRBJ2-1, is as follows: DTGVSQNPRHKITKRGQNVTFRCDPISEHNRLYWYRQTLGQGPEFLTYFQNEAQLEKSRLLSDRFSAERPKGSFSTLEIQRTEQGDSAMYLCASTTAGTEQFFGPGTRLTVL.

The chain couples TRBV4-3 to TRBJ1-2; 7 bases align to TRBD1. CDR1 and CDR2 (germline): LGHNA, YSLEER. The CDR3 runs 14 residues. V lost 3 bases, J lost 2 bases, and 3 bases stayed unmatched. The CDR3 DNA reads as TGCGCCAGCAGCCAGGTGGGACAGAACTATGGCTACACCTTC. As protein: CASSQVGQNYGYTF.

V gene TRBV6-5 combines with J gene TRBJ2-4, with D tentatively TRBD1 or TRBD2 (6 bases each). V was trimmed by 10 bases and J by 7 bases, leaving 11 bases between them. Germline values: CDR1 MNHEY, CDR2 SVGAGI. This CDR3 region has 11 residues. CDR3 region: CATLGGNIQYF. CDR3 nucleotide sequence: TGTGCCACCCTAGGGGGGAACATTCAGTACTTC.